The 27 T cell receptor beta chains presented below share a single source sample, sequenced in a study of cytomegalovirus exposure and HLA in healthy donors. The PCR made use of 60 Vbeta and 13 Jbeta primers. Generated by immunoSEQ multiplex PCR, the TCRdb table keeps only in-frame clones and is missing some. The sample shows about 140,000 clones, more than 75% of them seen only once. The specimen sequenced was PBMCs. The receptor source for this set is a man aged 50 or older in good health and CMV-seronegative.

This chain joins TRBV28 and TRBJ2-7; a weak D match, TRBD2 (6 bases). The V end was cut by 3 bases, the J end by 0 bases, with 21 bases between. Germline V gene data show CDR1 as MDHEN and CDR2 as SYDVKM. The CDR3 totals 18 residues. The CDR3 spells CASSFLPNAGSSSYEQYF. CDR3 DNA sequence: TGTGCCAGCAGTTTCCTCCCGAATGCGGGGTCCAGCTCCTACGAGCAGTACTTC.

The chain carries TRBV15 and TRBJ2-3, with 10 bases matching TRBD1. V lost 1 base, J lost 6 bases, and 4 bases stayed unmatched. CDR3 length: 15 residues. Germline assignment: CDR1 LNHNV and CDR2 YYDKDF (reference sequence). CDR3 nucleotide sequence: TGTGCCACCAGCAGAGCGGGGGGACAGGGGGATACGCAGTATTTT. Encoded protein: CATSRAGGQGDTQYF.

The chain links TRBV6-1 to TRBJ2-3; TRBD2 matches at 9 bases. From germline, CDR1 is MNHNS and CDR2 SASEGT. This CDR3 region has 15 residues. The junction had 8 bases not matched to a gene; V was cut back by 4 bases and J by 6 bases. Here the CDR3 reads CASSATSGRRDTQYF. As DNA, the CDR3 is TGTGCCAGCAGTGCGACTAGCGGTCGTAGGGATACGCAGTATTTT.

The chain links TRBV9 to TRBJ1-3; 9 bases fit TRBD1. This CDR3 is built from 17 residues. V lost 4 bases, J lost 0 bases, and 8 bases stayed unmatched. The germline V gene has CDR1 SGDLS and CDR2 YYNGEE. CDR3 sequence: CASSSGTGLSSGNTIYF. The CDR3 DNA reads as TGTGCCAGCAGCTCAGGGACAGGGCTGAGCTCTGGAAACACCATATATTTT.

CDR3 nucleotides: TGTGCCAGCAGCTTAGACGGGAGAGGTTACGAGCAGTACTTC. Its translation is CASSLDGRGYEQYF. The chain uses TRBV11-3 and TRBJ2-7; tentatively, D is TRBD2 (6 bases). The V gene lost 0 bases and the J gene lost 4 bases, with 10 bases spanning the gap. Germline values: CDR1 SGHNT, CDR2 YENEEA. The CDR3 runs to 14 residues.

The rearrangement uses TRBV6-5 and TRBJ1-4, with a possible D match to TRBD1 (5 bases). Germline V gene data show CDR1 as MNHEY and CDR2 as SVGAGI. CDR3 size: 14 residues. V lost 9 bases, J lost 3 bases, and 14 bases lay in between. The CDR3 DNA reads TGTGCCAGTAAGGGAGGGGACGCTAATGAAAAACTGTTTTTT. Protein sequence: CASKGGDANEKLFF.

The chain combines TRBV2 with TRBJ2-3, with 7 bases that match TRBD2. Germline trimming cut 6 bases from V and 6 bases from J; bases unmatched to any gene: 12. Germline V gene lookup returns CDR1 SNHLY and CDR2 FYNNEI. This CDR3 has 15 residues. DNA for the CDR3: TGTGCCAGCAGCCCGAATAGCGGGTGGGCCGATACGCAGTATTTT. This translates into CASSPNSGWADTQYF.

The CDR3 sequence is CSVFKADRGSEQYF. As DNA, the CDR3 is TGCAGCGTCTTCAAAGCCGACAGGGGAAGCGAGCAGTACTTC. The chain carries TRBV29-1 and TRBJ2-5, with 8 bases lining up with TRBD1. The assigned J gene may be wrong: the sequence end matches TRBJ2-7 better. The germline V gene encodes CDR1 SQVTM and CDR2 ANQGSEA. The CDR3 extends over 14 amino acids.

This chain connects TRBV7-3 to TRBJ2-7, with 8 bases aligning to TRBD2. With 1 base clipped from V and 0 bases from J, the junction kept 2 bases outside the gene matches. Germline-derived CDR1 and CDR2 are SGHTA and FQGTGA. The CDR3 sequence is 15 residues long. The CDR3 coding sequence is TGTGCCAGCAGCTTAAGCGGGGGGTACTCCTACGAGCAGTACTTC. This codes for CASSLSGGYSYEQYF.

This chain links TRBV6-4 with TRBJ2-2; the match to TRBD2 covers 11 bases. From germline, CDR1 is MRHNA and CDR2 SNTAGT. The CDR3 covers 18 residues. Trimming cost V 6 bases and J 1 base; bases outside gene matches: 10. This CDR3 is CASSIGTSGTRNTGELFF. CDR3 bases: TGTGCCAGCAGCATAGGGACTAGCGGAACCCGGAACACCGGGGAGCTGTTTTTT.

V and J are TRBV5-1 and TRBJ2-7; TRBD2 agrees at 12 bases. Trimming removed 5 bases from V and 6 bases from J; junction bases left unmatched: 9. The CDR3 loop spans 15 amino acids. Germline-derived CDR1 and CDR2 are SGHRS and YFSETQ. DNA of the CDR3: TGCGCCAGCAGTTCCGAGCTAGCGGGAGGGCGCGAGCAGTACTTC. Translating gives CASSSELAGGREQYF.

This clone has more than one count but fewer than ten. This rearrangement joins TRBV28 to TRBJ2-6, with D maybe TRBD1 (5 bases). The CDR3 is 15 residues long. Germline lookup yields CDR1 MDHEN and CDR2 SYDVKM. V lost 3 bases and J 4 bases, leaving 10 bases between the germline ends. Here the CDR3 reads CASSLPGSGANVLTF. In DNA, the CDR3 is TGTGCCAGCAGTTTGCCAGGGTCCGGGGCCAACGTCCTGACTTTC.

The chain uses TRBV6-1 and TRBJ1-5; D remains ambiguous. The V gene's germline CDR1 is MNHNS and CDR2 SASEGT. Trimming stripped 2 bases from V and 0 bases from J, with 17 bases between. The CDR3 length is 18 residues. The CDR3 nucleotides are TGTGCCAGCAGTGAATCCTCCCGTTTTAGCTTTAGCAATCAGCCCCAGCATTTT. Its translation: CASSESSRFSFSNQPQHF.

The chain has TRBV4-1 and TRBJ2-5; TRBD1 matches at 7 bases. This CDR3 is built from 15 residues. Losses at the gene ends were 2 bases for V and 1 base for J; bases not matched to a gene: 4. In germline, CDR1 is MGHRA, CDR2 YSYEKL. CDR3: CASSQQDRSQETQYF. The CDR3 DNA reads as TGCGCCAGCAGCCAACAGGACAGGTCCCAAGAGACCCAGTACTTC.

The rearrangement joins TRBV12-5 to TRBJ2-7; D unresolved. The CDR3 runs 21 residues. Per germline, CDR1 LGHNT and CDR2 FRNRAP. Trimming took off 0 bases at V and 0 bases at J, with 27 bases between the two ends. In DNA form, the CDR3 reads TGTGCTAGTGGTTTGGTACGTTTTGGTGACTCCCAACCCCCGAGCTCCTACGAGCAGTACTTC. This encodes CASGLVRFGDSQPPSSYEQYF. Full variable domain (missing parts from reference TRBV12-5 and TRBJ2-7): DARVTQTPRHKVTEMGQEVTMRCQPILGHNTVFWYRQTMMQGLELLAYFRNRAPLDDSGMPKDRFSAEMPDATLATLKIQPSEPRDSAVYFCASGLVRFGDSQPPSSYEQYFGPGTRLTVT.

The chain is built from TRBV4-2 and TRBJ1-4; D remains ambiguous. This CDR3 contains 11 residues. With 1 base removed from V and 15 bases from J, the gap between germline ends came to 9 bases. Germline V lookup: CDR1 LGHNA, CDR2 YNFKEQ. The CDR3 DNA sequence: TGTGCCAGCAGCCAAGGACAATTTATGTTTTTT. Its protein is CASSQGQFMFF.

The CDR3 nucleotides are TGCAGCGTTGATAGACAGGCGAACACTGAAGCTTTCTTT. This sequence encodes CSVDRQANTEAFF. The chain couples TRBV29-1 to TRBJ1-1, with D perhaps TRBD1 (6 bases). Germline V gene sequence: CDR1 SQVTM, CDR2 ANQGSEA. This CDR3 contains 13 residues. The germline V and J ends were trimmed by 3 bases and 1 base, with 9 bases remaining between them.

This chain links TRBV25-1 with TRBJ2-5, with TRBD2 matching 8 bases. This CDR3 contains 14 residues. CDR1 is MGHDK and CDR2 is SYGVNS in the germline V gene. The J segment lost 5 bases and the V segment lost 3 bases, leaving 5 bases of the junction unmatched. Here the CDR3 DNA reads TGTGCCAGCAGTGATGGGCCTAGCGGGGAGACCCAGTACTTC. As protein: CASSDGPSGETQYF.

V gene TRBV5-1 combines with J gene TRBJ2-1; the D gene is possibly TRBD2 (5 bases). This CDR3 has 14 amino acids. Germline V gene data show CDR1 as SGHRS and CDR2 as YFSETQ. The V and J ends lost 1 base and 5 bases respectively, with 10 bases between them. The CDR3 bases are TGCGCCAGCAGCTTGTTAAGCGGAGACAATGAGCAGTTCTTC. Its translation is CASSLLSGDNEQFF.

CDR3 loop: CASSMGGGRGYTDTQYF. DNA of the CDR3: TGTGCCAGTAGTATGGGCGGAGGGAGGGGATACACAGATACGCAGTATTTT. The gene calls are TRBV19 and TRBJ2-3, with 7 bases fitting TRBD2. Germline assignment: CDR1 LNHDA and CDR2 SQIVND (reference sequence). The junction had 11 bases not matched to a gene; V was cut back by 3 bases and J by 2 bases. The CDR3 runs 17 residues.

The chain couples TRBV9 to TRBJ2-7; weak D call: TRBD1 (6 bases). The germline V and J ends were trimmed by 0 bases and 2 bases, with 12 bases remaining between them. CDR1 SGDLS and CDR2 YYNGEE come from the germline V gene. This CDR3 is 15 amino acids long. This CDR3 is CASSVGGQQAYEQYF. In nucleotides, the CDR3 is TGTGCCAGCAGCGTAGGGGGACAACAGGCCTACGAGCAGTACTTC.

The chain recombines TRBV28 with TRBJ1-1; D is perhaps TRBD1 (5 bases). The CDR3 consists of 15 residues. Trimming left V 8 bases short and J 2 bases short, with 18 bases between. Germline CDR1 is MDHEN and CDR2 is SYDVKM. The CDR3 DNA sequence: TGTGCCAGCGTATCGGGCGGGGGGGGTAACACTGAAGCTTTCTTT. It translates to CASVSGGGGNTEAFF.

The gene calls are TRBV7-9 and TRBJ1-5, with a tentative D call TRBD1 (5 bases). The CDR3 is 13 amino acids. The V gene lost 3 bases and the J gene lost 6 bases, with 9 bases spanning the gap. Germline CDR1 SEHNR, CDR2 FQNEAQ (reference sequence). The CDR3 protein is CASSLGGFQPQHF. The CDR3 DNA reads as TGTGCCAGCAGCTTGGGGGGGTTTCAGCCCCAGCATTTT.

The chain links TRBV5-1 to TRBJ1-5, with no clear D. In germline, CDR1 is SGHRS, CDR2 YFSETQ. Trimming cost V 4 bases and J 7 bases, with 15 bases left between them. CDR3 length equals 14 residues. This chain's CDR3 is CASSPGEGGQPQHF. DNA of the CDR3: TGCGCCAGCAGCCCCGGGGAGGGAGGGCAGCCCCAGCATTTT.

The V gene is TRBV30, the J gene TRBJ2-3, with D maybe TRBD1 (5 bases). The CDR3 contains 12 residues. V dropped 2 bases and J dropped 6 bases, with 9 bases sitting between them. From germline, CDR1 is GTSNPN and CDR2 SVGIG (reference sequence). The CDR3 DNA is TGTGCCTGGAGTACGTCAGGGGATACGCAGTATTTT. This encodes CAWSTSGDTQYF.

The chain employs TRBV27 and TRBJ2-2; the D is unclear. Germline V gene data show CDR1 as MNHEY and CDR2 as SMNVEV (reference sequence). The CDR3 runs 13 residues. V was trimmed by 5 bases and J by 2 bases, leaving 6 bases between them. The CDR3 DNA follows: TGTGCCAGCAGTCAGGTCAACACCGGGGAGCTGTTTTTT. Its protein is CASSQVNTGELFF.

Written as DNA, the CDR3 is TGTGCCAGCAGCCCCCGGATAGCGGGTCGCTACGAGCAGTACTTC. The encoded protein is CASSPRIAGRYEQYF. The V and J genes are TRBV7-9 and TRBJ2-7, with TRBD2 matching over 7 bases. Looked up from germline, CDR1 is SEHNR and CDR2 is FQNEAQ (reference sequence). The CDR3 sequence is 15 residues long. Trimming removed 5 bases from V and 3 bases from J; junction bases left unmatched: 10.